In this sample, the clone carrying this T cell receptor (beta chain) turned up once. What it binds is unknown. Since a much larger clone is just one base distant, this may be a read error. CDR3 length: 13 residues. Germline CDR1 SQVTM, CDR2 ANQGSEA. The sample originates from a study of blood T cells in healthy people across ages. In the study overall: About one barcoded beta molecule per two T cells came from capture by template switching.

Each of the donors had 9 to 10 milliliters of peripheral blood drawn into EDTA-treated Vacutainer tubes. Sample-barcoded 5' priming and a J-beta primer mix drove a second PCR of 7 to 11 cycles. Using its own MiXCR run on the 5' RACE reads, TCRdb lists one record per CDR3 protein. The sample contains 730,000 or so distinct CDR3 sequences, 43% of which appear only once. Study results and limitations: The study lacked donor CMV status, which possibly confounded expanded clonotype changes. The study found more naive CD4+ cells and higher diversity in long-lived than aged donors.

The source is a woman aged 60 to 75 in good health. The sequencing sample was made of blood. The chain has TRBV29-1 and TRBJ2-5; D is ambiguous. The DNA end lines up better with TRBJ2-1; the J call may be wrong. CDR3 bases: TGCAGCGTTGACCCCCAGTCGCAAGAGACCCAGTTCTTC. Protein sequence: CSVDPQSQETQFF.